Listed here are 27 T cell receptor beta chains from one sample, sequenced in a study of cytomegalovirus exposure and HLA in healthy donors. Primers included in the PCR were 60 Vbeta and 13 Jbeta primers. TCRdb's copy holds only in-frame clones and misses some; the assay was immunoSEQ multiplex PCR. The repertoire holds roughly 150,000 clones, with 75% to 85% as singletons. Sequenced sample: PBMCs. Receptors originate from a woman aged 40 to 49 in good health and CMV-seropositive.

CDR3 nucleotides: TGTGCCAGCAGCCCCCTTAAAAATGAGCAGTTCTTC. Translated: CASSPLKNEQFF. The V call is TRBV28, the J call TRBJ2-1; D call uncertain. Germline CDR1 reads MDHEN; CDR2 reads SYDVKM. V lost 6 bases and J lost 7, with 10 bases in between. The CDR3 consists of 12 residues.

V is TRBV2 and J is TRBJ1-5; unclear D gene. Germline CDR1 reads SNHLY; CDR2 reads FYNNEI. This CDR3 has 14 amino acids. The germline V and J ends were trimmed by 3 bases and 4 bases, with 10 bases remaining between them. Here the CDR3 DNA reads TGTGCCAGCAGTGACCGAACCGAGAATCAGCCCCAGCATTTT. It specifies CASSDRTENQPQHF.

The chain joins TRBV5-1 to TRBJ2-3; 8 nucleotides line up with TRBD2. Germline V gene lookup returns CDR1 SGHRS and CDR2 YFSETQ. The CDR3 loop spans 14 amino acids. After removal of 3 bases from V and 1 base from J, the junction contained 1 base not matched to a gene. CDR3: CASSSTSGTDTQYF. The CDR3 coding sequence is TGCGCCAGCAGCTCGACTAGCGGCACAGATACGCAGTATTTT.

J is TRBJ1-5 and V is TRBV30; D perhaps matches TRBD1 (5 bases). Germline V gives CDR1 GTSNPN, CDR2 SVGIG (reference sequence). V lost 5 bases and J 1 base, leaving 9 bases between the germline ends. This CDR3 comprises 13 residues. The CDR3 region is CAWGRDSNQPQHF. For the CDR3, the DNA is TGTGCCTGGGGGCGGGACAGCAATCAGCCCCAGCATTTT. The complete variable domain, with remaining parts taken from reference TRBV30 and TRBJ1-5, reads SQTIHQWPATLVQPVGSPLSLECTVEGTSNPNLYWYRQAAGRGLQLLFYSVGIGQISSEVPQNLSASRPQDRQFILSSKKLLLSDSGFYLCAWGRDSNQPQHFGDGTRLSIL.

The chain links TRBV28 to TRBJ2-5, with 11 nucleotides matching TRBD2. There are 15 residues in the CDR3. After removal of 7 bases from V and 5 bases from J, the junction contained 9 bases not matched to a gene. Germline V gene sequence: CDR1 MDHEN, CDR2 SYDVKM. The CDR3 loop reads CASKTSGMRRETQYF. DNA for the CDR3: TGTGCCAGCAAGACTAGCGGGATGAGGCGGGAGACCCAGTACTTC.

The chain is built from TRBV25-1 and TRBJ2-7; 9 bases fit TRBD1. Trimming removed 4 bases from V and 3 bases from J; junction bases left unmatched: 10. The CDR3 loop spans 16 amino acids. The germline gives CDR1 MGHDK, CDR2 SYGVNS. The CDR3 here is CASSGAGTGKNYEQYF. The CDR3 DNA is TGTGCCAGCAGTGGTGCAGGGACAGGGAAAAACTACGAGCAGTACTTC.

The chain joins TRBV7-9 to TRBJ2-6, with 15 positions matching TRBD2. CDR3 length: 19 residues. J lost 3 bases, V lost 0 bases, and 3 bases had no gene match. Germline V gene data show CDR1 as SEHNR and CDR2 as FQNEAQ (reference sequence). DNA for the CDR3: TGTGCCAGCAGCTTAGCAAGGACTAGCGGGAGGGTTGGGGCCAACGTCCTGACTTTC. It encodes CASSLARTSGRVGANVLTF.

The chain couples TRBV18 to TRBJ1-2; 7 nucleotides align to TRBD1. CDR3 length: 16 residues. The germline V gene encodes CDR1 KGHSH and CDR2 LQKENI. V lost 4 bases, J lost 4 bases, and 12 bases stayed unmatched. The CDR3 sequence: CASSLIDRAYPYGYTF. CDR3 coding DNA: TGTGCCAGCTCACTAATCGACAGGGCATATCCCTATGGCTACACCTTC.

The chain employs TRBV7-9 and TRBJ2-3; TRBD2 is a possible D gene (6 bases). Germline CDR1 and CDR2: SEHNR and FQNEAQ (reference sequence). The V end lost 4 bases, the J end lost 4 bases, and 12 bases lay between the germline ends. The CDR3 totals 14 residues. This CDR3 is CASSSGTSPDTQYF. As DNA, the CDR3 is TGTGCCAGCAGCTCCGGGACTTCACCAGATACGCAGTATTTT.

The V gene is TRBV19, the J gene TRBJ1-5, with D unresolved. The CDR3 runs 13 residues. The germline CDR1 and CDR2 sequences are LNHDA and SQIVND (reference sequence). Trimming cost V 3 bases and J 4 bases, with 7 bases left between them. The CDR3 DNA reads TGTGCCAGTAGTATCAGACTAAATCAGCCCCAGCATTTT. Translated, it gives CASSIRLNQPQHF.

The genes are TRBV19 and TRBJ1-4, with TRBD1 matching over 7 bases. V lost 5 bases to trimming and J lost 8 bases; unmatched junction nucleotides: 11. From germline, CDR1 is LNHDA and CDR2 SQIVND (reference sequence). The CDR3 has 15 residues. CDR3 loop: CASSDRVGGFEKLFF. CDR3 in DNA: TGTGCCAGTAGTGACAGGGTAGGGGGTTTCGAAAAACTGTTTTTT.

The chain joins TRBV5-1 to TRBJ2-1; 9 bases map to TRBD2. CDR1 and CDR2 from the germline V gene are SGHRS and YFSETQ. J was trimmed by 8 bases and V by 0 bases; bases with no gene match: 6. CDR3 length equals 15 residues. The CDR3 spells CASSLVAGVTDEQFF. The CDR3, as DNA: TGCGCCAGCAGCTTGGTAGCGGGAGTTACGGATGAGCAGTTCTTC.

The chain is built from TRBV6-1 and TRBJ2-7; a possible D gene is TRBD2 (6 bases). Germline CDR1 and CDR2: MNHNS and SASEGT. The CDR3 consists of 15 residues. V shed 0 bases and J shed 2 bases, with 11 bases lying between them. The DNA of the CDR3 is TGTGCCAGCAGTGAAGCGGTTAGCGGCACCTACGAGCAGTACTTC. Encoded protein: CASSEAVSGTYEQYF.

The sample holds a few counts of this clone. CDR3 DNA sequence: TGTGCCAGCAGCTTAGCGACTAGCGACGCCTACGAGCAGTACTTC. It is translated as CASSLATSDAYEQYF. This chain connects TRBV11-1 to TRBJ2-7; 8 positions agree with TRBD2. Germline CDR1 is SGHAT and CDR2 is FQDESV (reference sequence). The trim removed 0 bases at V and 2 bases at J, leaving 3 bases unmatched. This CDR3 has 15 residues.

The gene calls are TRBV6-5 and TRBJ2-5; D is perhaps TRBD2 (5 bases). Trimming shortened V by 2 bases and J by 5 bases, and 12 bases separated the two germline ends. CDR1 and CDR2 from the germline V gene are MNHEY and SVGAGI. The CDR3 is 14 residues long. Written as DNA, the CDR3 is TGTGCCAGCAGTTACGGACTTGCCTGGGAGACCCAGTACTTC. Translated: CASSYGLAWETQYF.

The gene calls are TRBV6-5 and TRBJ2-5; D is uncertain. V dropped 0 bases and J dropped 2 bases, with 7 bases sitting between them. CDR1 MNHEY and CDR2 SVGAGI come from the germline V gene. This CDR3 spans 14 amino acids. CDR3 nucleotide sequence: TGTGCCAGCAGTTACTCATTCCTGCAAGAGACCCAGTACTTC. This translates into CASSYSFLQETQYF.

The genes are TRBV5-1 and TRBJ2-5, with 10 bases that match TRBD2. The CDR3 spans 16 residues. The germline V gene has CDR1 SGHRS and CDR2 YFSETQ. With 0 bases clipped from V and 4 bases from J, the junction kept 6 bases outside the gene matches. The CDR3 here is CASSLAAGGPRETQYF. CDR3 bases: TGCGCCAGCAGCTTGGCAGCGGGAGGGCCGAGAGAGACCCAGTACTTC.

The J gene is TRBJ2-3, the V gene TRBV5-1; 14 bases line up with TRBD2. The V gene's germline CDR1 is SGHRS and CDR2 YFSETQ. V lost 3 bases to trimming and J lost 7 bases; unmatched junction nucleotides: 4. The CDR3 runs 15 residues. The CDR3 bases are TGCGCCAGCAGCTCCGGGACTAGCGGGAGATATACGCAGTATTTT. This encodes CASSSGTSGRYTQYF. The whole variable domain, remainder taken from reference TRBV5-1 and TRBJ2-3, is KAGVTQTPRYLIKTRGQQVTLSCSPISGHRSVSWYQQTPGQGLQFLFEYFSETQRNKGNFPGRFSGRQFSNSRSEMNVSTLELGDSALYLCASSSGTSGRYTQYFGPGTRLTVL.

V gene TRBV28 combines with J gene TRBJ2-6; D gene ambiguous. Germline values: CDR1 MDHEN, CDR2 SYDVKM. This CDR3 is 15 amino acids long. Trimming stripped 2 bases from V and 0 bases from J, with 5 bases between. The DNA for the CDR3 is TGTGCCAGCAGTTTACACAGCTCTGGGGCCAACGTCCTGACTTTC. Residues: CASSLHSSGANVLTF.

The CDR3 loop is CASSQYRGSSYEQYF. Here the CDR3 DNA reads TGTGCCAGCAGCCAATACCGCGGGAGCTCCTACGAGCAGTACTTC. The rearrangement links TRBV4-2 to TRBJ2-5, with 7 bases aligning to TRBD2. TRBJ2-7 explains the end of the DNA better; the J call may be wrong. There are 15 residues in the CDR3. Germline CDR1 reads LGHNA; CDR2 reads YNFKEQ.

The V and J genes are TRBV6-1 and TRBJ2-7; TRBD1 matches 9 bases. Germline V gene sequence: CDR1 MNHNS, CDR2 SASEGT. J was trimmed by 0 bases and V by 6 bases; bases with no gene match: 3. The CDR3 is made up of 14 amino acids. Here the CDR3 reads CASSPTGGSYEQYF. As DNA, the CDR3 is TGTGCCAGCAGCCCGACAGGGGGCTCCTACGAGCAGTACTTC.

This clone was counted between two and nine times. The chain has TRBV11-3 and TRBJ2-3, with D maybe TRBD1 (7 bases). The CDR3 is 15 residues long. The germline V gene has CDR1 SGHNT and CDR2 YENEEA. Trimming took 5 bases from V and 1 from J, leaving 13 bases between them. The CDR3 loop reads CASSAGGSGTDTQYF. The CDR3, as DNA: TGTGCCAGCAGCGCAGGGGGGAGCGGCACAGATACGCAGTATTTT.

The chain uses TRBV28 and TRBJ2-7; TRBD1 agrees at 7 bases. This CDR3 has 13 residues. J gave up 3 bases and V 2 bases, and 1 base lay outside the gene matches. Per the germline V gene, CDR1 is MDHEN and CDR2 is SYDVKM. CDR3 nucleotides: TGTGCCAGCAGTTTAGGGACAGTCTACGAGCAGTACTTC. Amino acid sequence: CASSLGTVYEQYF.

V gene TRBV7-9 combines with J gene TRBJ2-1; D might be TRBD2 (5 bases). The V gene's germline CDR1 is SEHNR and CDR2 FQNEAQ (reference sequence). The CDR3 extends over 14 amino acids. V lost 5 bases, J lost 8 bases, and 16 bases lay in between. The CDR3 coding sequence is TGTGCCAGCAGCGCCCCCGGGAAGTTCGATGAGCAGTTCTTC. Translation gives CASSAPGKFDEQFF.

This chain uses TRBV9 with TRBJ2-3; D call uncertain. The CDR3 extends over 14 amino acids. Germline V gene data show CDR1 as SGDLS and CDR2 as YYNGEE. V gave up 2 bases and J gave up 2 bases, with 9 bases separating them. CDR3 protein: CASSVARSTDTQYF. The CDR3 DNA is TGTGCCAGCAGCGTCGCCAGGTCCACAGATACGCAGTATTTT.

This rearrangement joins TRBV6-5 to TRBJ1-5; D call uncertain. The CDR3 runs to 15 residues. Germline CDR1 reads MNHEY; CDR2 reads SVGAGI. The V gene lost 0 bases and the J gene lost 0 bases, with 6 bases spanning the gap. CDR3: CASSYSHGSNQPQHF. The CDR3 DNA reads TGTGCCAGCAGTTACTCGCACGGTAGCAATCAGCCCCAGCATTTT.

The chain employs TRBV19 and TRBJ2-5; the D gene is possibly TRBD2 (7 bases). Trimming removed 9 bases at V and 5 bases at J, with 16 bases between. Per the germline V gene, CDR1 is LNHDA and CDR2 is SQIVND (reference sequence). The length of the CDR3 is 13 residues. The CDR3 DNA reads as TGTGCCAGCAGGGGAGGGCCCAGGGAGACCCAGTACTTC. It translates to CASRGGPRETQYF. The whole variable domain, remainder taken from reference TRBV19 and TRBJ2-5, is DGGITQSPKYLFRKEGQNVTLSCEQNLNHDAMYWYRQDPGQGLRLIYYSQIVNDFQKGDIAEGYSVSREKKESFPLTVTSAQKNPTAFYLCASRGGPRETQYFGPGTRLLVL.